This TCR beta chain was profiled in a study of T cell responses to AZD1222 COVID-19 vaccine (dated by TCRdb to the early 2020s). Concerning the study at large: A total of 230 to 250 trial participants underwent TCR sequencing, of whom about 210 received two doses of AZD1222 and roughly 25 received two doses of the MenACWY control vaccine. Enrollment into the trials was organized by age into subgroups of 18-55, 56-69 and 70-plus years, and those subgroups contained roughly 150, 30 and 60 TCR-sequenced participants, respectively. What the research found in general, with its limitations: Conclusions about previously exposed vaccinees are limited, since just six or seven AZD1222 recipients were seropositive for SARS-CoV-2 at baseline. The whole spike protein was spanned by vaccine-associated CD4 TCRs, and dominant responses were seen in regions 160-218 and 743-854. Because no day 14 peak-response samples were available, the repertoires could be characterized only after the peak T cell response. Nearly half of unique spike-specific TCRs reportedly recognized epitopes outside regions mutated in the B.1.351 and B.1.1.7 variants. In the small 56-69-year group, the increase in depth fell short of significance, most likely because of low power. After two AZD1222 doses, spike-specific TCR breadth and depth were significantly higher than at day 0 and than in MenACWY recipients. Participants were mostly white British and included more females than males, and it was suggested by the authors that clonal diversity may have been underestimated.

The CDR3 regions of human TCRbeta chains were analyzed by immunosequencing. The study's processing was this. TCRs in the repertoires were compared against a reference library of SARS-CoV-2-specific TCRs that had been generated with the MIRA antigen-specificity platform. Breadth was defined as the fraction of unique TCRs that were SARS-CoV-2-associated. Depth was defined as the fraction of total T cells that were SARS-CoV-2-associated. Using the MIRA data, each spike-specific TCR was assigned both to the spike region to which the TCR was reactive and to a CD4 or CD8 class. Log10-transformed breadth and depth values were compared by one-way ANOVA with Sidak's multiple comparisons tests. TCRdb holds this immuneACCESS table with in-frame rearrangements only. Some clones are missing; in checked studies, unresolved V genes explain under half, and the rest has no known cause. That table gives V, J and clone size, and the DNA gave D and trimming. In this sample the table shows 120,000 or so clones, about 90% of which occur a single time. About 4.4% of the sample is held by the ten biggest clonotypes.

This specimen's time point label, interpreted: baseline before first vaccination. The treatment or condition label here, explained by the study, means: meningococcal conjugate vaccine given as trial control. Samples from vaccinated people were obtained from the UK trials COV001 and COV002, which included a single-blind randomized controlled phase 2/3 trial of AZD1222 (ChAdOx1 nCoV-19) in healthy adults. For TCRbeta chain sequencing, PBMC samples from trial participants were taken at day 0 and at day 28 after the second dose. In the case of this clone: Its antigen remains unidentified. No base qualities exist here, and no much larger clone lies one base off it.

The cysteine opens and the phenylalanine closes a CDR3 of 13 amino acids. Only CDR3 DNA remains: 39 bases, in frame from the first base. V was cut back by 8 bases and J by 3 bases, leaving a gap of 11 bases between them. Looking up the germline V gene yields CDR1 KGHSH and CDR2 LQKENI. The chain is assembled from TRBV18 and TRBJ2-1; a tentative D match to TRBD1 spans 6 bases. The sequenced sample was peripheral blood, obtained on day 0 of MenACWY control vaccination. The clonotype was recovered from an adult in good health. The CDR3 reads CASKDSLYNEQFF. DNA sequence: TGTGCCAGCAAGGACAGTCTCTACAATGAGCAGTTCTTC.